This passage covers 30 T cell receptor beta chains from one sample sequenced in a study of graft-versus-host responses after intestinal transplantation. Investigators treated the graft tissue so that it released intraepithelial and lamina propria lymphocytes. Repertoires were generated with immunoSEQ multiplex PCR, while TCRdb's copy carries only in-frame clones and drops some. Among just under 20,000 clones listed, approximately 72% were seen once. The sample consisted of ileum tissue, taken about 3 weeks after intestinal transplant. Receptors were obtained from a human patient who received an intestinal transplant, so some T cells may come from the graft donor.

The chain employs TRBV4-2 and TRBJ2-1; D perhaps matches TRBD2 (5 bases). CDR1 is LGHNA, CDR2 YNFKEQ, per germline. V was clipped by 0 bases and J by 7 bases, with 19 bases between them. The CDR3 length is 17 residues. As DNA, the CDR3 is TGTGCCAGCAGCCAAGAAAGGACGCGGGCCCGCGGGAATGAGCAGTTCTTC. Amino acids: CASSQERTRARGNEQFF.

The chain carries TRBV13 and TRBJ1-2; D is undetermined. Trimming removed 5 bases at V and 1 base at J, with 11 bases between. The CDR3 sequence is 14 residues long. Looked up from germline, CDR1 is PRHDT and CDR2 is FYEKMQ (reference sequence). The CDR3 loop reads CASSPPSVNYGYTF. The CDR3 region has the DNA TGTGCCAGCAGCCCCCCTTCGGTTAACTATGGCTACACCTTC.

V gene TRBV29-1 combines with J gene TRBJ2-7; 11 bases are a match to TRBD1. Trimming removed 1 base from V and 7 bases from J; junction bases left unmatched: 9. The CDR3 runs 15 residues. Germline CDR1 reads SQVTM; CDR2 reads ANQGSEA. CDR3 protein: CSVEVFGTGGWEQYF. The CDR3 DNA reads TGCAGCGTTGAAGTATTTGGGACAGGGGGTTGGGAGCAGTACTTC.

V usage is TRBV6-1 and J usage is TRBJ2-1; 12 positions match TRBD2. Germline CDR1 and CDR2: MNHNS and SASEGT. The CDR3 runs to 16 residues. The J segment lost 7 bases and the V segment lost 3 bases, leaving 7 bases of the junction unmatched. This chain's CDR3 is CASSDPTSGSFNEQFF. The CDR3 nucleotides read TGTGCCAGCAGTGACCCGACTAGCGGGAGTTTTAATGAGCAGTTCTTC.

Judged by abundance, this clone is medium-sized. The rearrangement links TRBV27 to TRBJ2-7, with 10 bases lining up with TRBD1. Germline V gene sequence: CDR1 MNHEY, CDR2 SMNVEV (reference sequence). V dropped 7 bases and J dropped 2; count of bases not matched to a gene: 8. The CDR3 has 15 residues. CDR3 sequence reads: CASKPGTGVTYEQYF. CDR3 coding DNA: TGTGCCAGCAAACCCGGGACAGGGGTTACCTACGAGCAGTACTTC.

The rearrangement links TRBV27 to TRBJ2-7, with 9 bases aligning to TRBD2. The CDR3 is 17 amino acids. Looked up from germline, CDR1 is MNHEY and CDR2 is SMNVEV (reference sequence). V dropped 3 bases and J dropped 0; count of bases not matched to a gene: 9. The CDR3 nucleotides are TGTGCCAGCAGTTTTGGGCCAGCGGGGGGCTTCTCCTACGAGCAGTACTTC. Its translation: CASSFGPAGGFSYEQYF.

This rearrangement joins TRBV7-9 to TRBJ1-5, with 8 bases matching TRBD1. The V gene's germline CDR1 is SEHNR and CDR2 FQNEAQ (reference sequence). The CDR3 extends over 16 amino acids. With V trimmed by 5 bases and J by 1 base, 7 bases remained unmatched. The chain's CDR3 is CASSQTGVVSNQPQHF. The CDR3 DNA is TGTGCCAGCAGCCAGACAGGGGTGGTGAGCAATCAGCCCCAGCATTTT.

The V gene is TRBV4-1, the J gene TRBJ2-7, with TRBD2 identical over 11 bases. The CDR3 totals 16 residues. The V segment lost 0 bases and the J segment 2 bases; nucleotides outside the gene matches: 3. The germline V gene encodes CDR1 MGHRA and CDR2 YSYEKL. The CDR3 spells CASSQEASGGTYEQYF. CDR3 DNA sequence: TGCGCCAGCAGCCAAGAGGCTAGCGGGGGGACCTACGAGCAGTACTTC.

This rearrangement joins TRBV15 to TRBJ1-2; D not certain. Trimming cost V 6 bases and J 5 bases, with 16 bases left between them. The CDR3 sequence is 14 residues long. From germline, CDR1 is LNHNV and CDR2 YYDKDF (reference sequence). CDR3 in amino acids: CATRAPGGGYGYTF. For the CDR3, the DNA is TGTGCCACCAGGGCCCCTGGTGGCGGGTATGGCTACACCTTC.

This clone was detected once. The J gene is TRBJ1-1, the V gene TRBV7-8; no clear D. CDR1 and CDR2 (germline): SGHVS, FQNEAQ. V was shortened by 5 bases and J by 1 base, with 11 bases between the two germline ends. The CDR3 loop spans 14 amino acids. The CDR3 protein is CASSKRSGNTEAFF. CDR3 bases: TGTGCCAGCAGCAAGAGATCCGGGAACACTGAAGCTTTCTTT.

This clone showed up just a few times. The J gene is TRBJ1-3, the V gene TRBV9, with TRBD1 matching 7 bases. Germline CDR1 reads SGDLS; CDR2 reads YYNGEE. The CDR3 is made up of 16 amino acids. Unmatched junction bases numbered 13, after V lost 3 bases and J lost 7 bases. The CDR3 spells CASSATTTGIWNTIYF. CDR3 coding DNA: TGTGCCAGCAGCGCCACCACGACAGGGATCTGGAACACCATATATTTT.

The chain links TRBV11-3 to TRBJ2-1; TRBD2 matches 9 bases. CDR3 length: 16 residues. V lost 1 base to trimming and J lost 2 bases; unmatched junction nucleotides: 3. The germline V gene has CDR1 SGHNT and CDR2 YENEEA. The CDR3 reads CASSLGGGGAYNEQFF. DNA of the CDR3: TGTGCCAGCAGCTTAGGAGGCGGGGGGGCCTACAATGAGCAGTTCTTC.

V gene TRBV6-1 combines with J gene TRBJ1-1; tentatively, D is TRBD1 (5 bases). Deletions cut 4 bases from V and 0 bases from J, with 15 bases between. This CDR3 is built from 16 residues. CDR1 MNHNS and CDR2 SASEGT come from the germline V gene. CDR3 sequence (DNA): TGTGCCAGCAGTGGAATAACGGACACCATGAACACTGAAGCTTTCTTT. Its protein product is CASSGITDTMNTEAFF.

In regard to this clone: The junction does not match germline at one end; this may be a read error. The rearrangement joins TRBV27 to TRBJ2-7; 7 positions agree with TRBD1. The CDR3 loop spans 13 amino acids. Looked up from germline, CDR1 is MNHEY and CDR2 is SMNVEV (reference sequence). CDR3 residues: CASSLGQHYQQYF. As DNA, the CDR3 is TGTGCCAGCAGTTTGGGACAGCACTACCAGCAGTACTTC.

By its share, this clone is medium-sized. The chain joins TRBV7-6 to TRBJ2-7; 8 bases map to TRBD2. The CDR3 extends over 15 amino acids. The germline V gene encodes CDR1 SGHVS and CDR2 FNYEAQ. V lost 4 bases, J lost 3 bases, and 8 bases stayed unmatched. The CDR3 region is CASSSRSGTDYEQYF. The CDR3 DNA sequence: TGTGCCAGCAGCTCACGTAGCGGGACTGACTACGAGCAGTACTTC. Combining the CDR3 with reference TRBV7-6 and TRBJ2-7 gives the whole variable domain GAGVSQSPRYKVTKRGQDVALRCDPISGHVSLYWYRQALGQGPEFLTYFNYEAQQDKSGLPNDRFSAERPEGSISTLTIQRTEQRDSAMYRCASSSRSGTDYEQYFGPGTRLTVT.

This clone was picked up one time. The V call is TRBV6-7, the J call TRBJ2-1; D is ambiguous. TRBV6-7 is known as an ORF, though its function is uncertain. Trimming took off 2 bases at V and 8 bases at J, with 19 bases between the two ends. This CDR3 spans 16 amino acids. The CDR3, as DNA: TGTGCCAGCAGTTACCTCCTACTACCACGCTTCGATGAGCAGTTCTTC. As protein: CASSYLLLPRFDEQFF.

The chain carries TRBV7-7 and TRBJ2-3; possibly TRBD2 for D (6 bases). This CDR3 comprises 13 residues. V dropped 5 bases and J dropped 6 bases, with 12 bases sitting between them. Germline V gene lookup returns CDR1 SSHAT and CDR2 FNYEAQ (reference sequence). CDR3 residues: CASSPGTPDTQYF. CDR3 bases: TGTGCCAGCAGCCCGGGGACTCCTGATACGCAGTATTTT.

There are a few counts of this clone. The chain's CDR3 is CASQDFSGKYEQYF. The CDR3 nucleotides are TGCGCCAGCCAAGATTTTAGCGGGAAATACGAGCAGTACTTC. V is TRBV5-1 and J is TRBJ2-7; 8 positions agree with TRBD2. The CDR3 length is 14 residues. Germline-derived CDR1 and CDR2 are SGHRS and YFSETQ. After removal of 7 bases from V and 4 bases from J, the junction contained 10 bases not matched to a gene.

A few counts support this clone. V is TRBV6-1 and J is TRBJ2-3, with 12 positions matching TRBD2. Germline V CDR1 and CDR2: MNHNS, SASEGT. After removal of 9 bases from V and 5 bases from J, the junction contained 9 bases not matched to a gene. The CDR3 is made up of 15 amino acids. CDR3 sequence: CASLRTSGMVDTQYF. Written as DNA, the CDR3 is TGTGCCAGTCTGAGGACTAGCGGGATGGTAGATACGCAGTATTTT.

This chain links TRBV11-3 with TRBJ2-5, with 8 positions matching TRBD1. V lost 1 base to trimming and J lost 2 bases; unmatched junction nucleotides: 3. The CDR3 runs to 15 residues. CDR1 is SGHNT and CDR2 is YENEEA in the germline V gene. This chain's CDR3 is CASSLVYRGQETQYF. CDR3 coding DNA: TGTGCCAGCAGCTTAGTTTACAGGGGGCAAGAGACCCAGTACTTC.

J is TRBJ2-7 and V is TRBV14, with 10 bases that match TRBD2. Trimming at V came to 5 bases and at J to 4 bases, leaving 11 bases not matched to a gene. The CDR3 is made up of 16 amino acids. Germline V lookup: CDR1 SGHDN, CDR2 FVKESK. The CDR3 DNA sequence: TGTGCCAGCAGCTTCAGACCGGGACTAGCGTCATACGAGCAGTACTTC. Protein product: CASSFRPGLASYEQYF.

The chain combines TRBV15 with TRBJ2-1, with 13 bases aligning to TRBD2. The CDR3 has 17 residues. Per the germline V gene, CDR1 is LNHNV and CDR2 is YYDKDF (reference sequence). V lost 0 bases to trimming and J lost 9 bases; unmatched junction nucleotides: 8. CDR3 amino acids: CATSREGGLAGNSEQFF. The CDR3 DNA follows: TGTGCCACCAGCAGAGAGGGGGGACTAGCGGGAAACAGTGAGCAGTTCTTC.

The chain recombines TRBV6-4 with TRBJ2-7; 7 bases match TRBD1. Trimming cost V 4 bases and J 3 bases; bases outside gene matches: 9. CDR1 MRHNA and CDR2 SNTAGT come from the germline V gene. The CDR3 covers 15 residues. Here the CDR3 DNA reads TGTGCCAGCAGTGTATTAGGGGGCCCCTACTACGAGCAGTACTTC. This codes for CASSVLGGPYYEQYF.

This clone was picked up a small number of times. This chain uses TRBV9 with TRBJ2-1; 14 bases map to TRBD2. This CDR3 contains 16 residues. V shed 0 bases, J shed 9 bases, and the junction held 5 bases outside the gene matches. Germline V gene lookup returns CDR1 SGDLS and CDR2 YYNGEE. The chain's CDR3 is CASSVAGLAGGGEQFF. The CDR3 DNA follows: TGTGCCAGCAGCGTAGCTGGACTAGCGGGGGGCGGTGAGCAGTTCTTC.

A few counts support this clone. A read error is likely, as this CDR3 ends without the conserved phenylalanine or tryptophan. The DNA is omitted, as the CDR3 cannot be located on it reliably, and the CDR3 follows TCRdb's listing. The chain combines TRBV5-4 with TRBJ1-5. The CDR3 adds up to 12 amino acids, both ends counted. CDR1 is SGHNT, CDR2 YYREEE, per germline (reference sequence). The chain's CDR3 is CARRRSGGGSRL.

The gene calls are TRBV4-1 and TRBJ2-5, with TRBD2 matching 8 bases. Germline V gives CDR1 MGHRA, CDR2 YSYEKL. V trimming: 2 bases; J trimming: 2 bases; junction bases outside the gene matches: 13. The CDR3 runs to 18 residues. The CDR3 loop is CASSQSSRWREVQETQYF. CDR3 sequence (DNA): TGCGCCAGCAGCCAATCCAGCCGGTGGCGGGAGGTACAAGAGACCCAGTACTTC.

The chain joins TRBV13 to TRBJ1-1; a possible D gene is TRBD1 (6 bases). The germline CDR1 and CDR2 sequences are PRHDT and FYEKMQ (reference sequence). The V gene lost 6 bases and the J gene lost 4 bases, with 12 bases spanning the gap. The CDR3 runs 13 residues. Here the CDR3 reads CASRDSGATEAFF. The CDR3 nucleotides are TGTGCCAGCAGGGACAGCGGGGCCACTGAAGCTTTCTTT.

Here the CDR3 reads CASSQEGLAGSYEQYF. The CDR3 nucleotides are TGTGCCAGCAGCCAAGAAGGGCTAGCGGGGTCCTACGAGCAGTACTTC. V usage is TRBV4-2 and J usage is TRBJ2-7; 9 nucleotides agree with TRBD2. The CDR3 has 16 amino acids. Germline V gene sequence: CDR1 LGHNA, CDR2 YNFKEQ. With V trimmed by 0 bases and J by 1 base, 4 bases remained unmatched.

The rearrangement links TRBV7-9 to TRBJ2-3; D unclear. Germline loops: CDR1 SEHNR, CDR2 FQNEAQ (reference sequence). Trimming took 0 bases from V and 0 from J, leaving 7 bases between them. This CDR3 is 15 amino acids long. In DNA form, the CDR3 reads TGTGCCAGCAGCTTAGCCTATACTAGCACAGATACGCAGTATTTT. Its translation is CASSLAYTSTDTQYF.

The gene calls are TRBV4-2 and TRBJ2-7; the match to TRBD1 covers 11 bases. This CDR3 is built from 17 residues. Unmatched junction bases numbered 8, after V lost 1 base and J lost 3 bases. CDR1 is LGHNA and CDR2 is YNFKEQ in the germline V gene. In DNA form, the CDR3 reads TGTGCCAGCAGCCAAGGTGGGGGACAGGGGGTAGGCTACGAGCAGTACTTC. Its translation: CASSQGGGQGVGYEQYF.